These 16 T cell receptor beta chains came from one sample sequenced in a study of blood T cell repertoires in COVID-19. Using immunoSEQ multiplex PCR, the repertoire was profiled, and TCRdb retains in-frame clones only, with some absent. The table has just under 350,000 clones, approximately 89% seen once. Sequenced material: peripheral blood. The receptors stem from a young woman who had recovered from COVID-19.

The gene calls are TRBV7-9 and TRBJ2-5, with D possibly being TRBD2 (7 bases). Germline V gene data show CDR1 as SEHNR and CDR2 as FQNEAQ (reference sequence). V shed 3 bases and J shed 2 bases, with 13 bases lying between them. This CDR3 region has 15 residues. Written as DNA, the CDR3 is TGTGCCAGCAGCTTTATGAGGGGGGGACAAGAGACCCAGTACTTC. Encoded protein: CASSFMRGGQETQYF. Looking up the rest from reference TRBV7-9 and TRBJ2-5 gives the full variable domain: DTGVSQNPRHKITKRGQNVTFRCDPISEHNRLYWYRQTLGQGPEFLTYFQNEAQLEKSRLLSDRFSAERPKGSFSTLEIQRTEQGDSAMYLCASSFMRGGQETQYFGPGTRLLVL.

The chain links TRBV25-1 to TRBJ1-2, with D unclear. Germline assignment: CDR1 MGHDK and CDR2 SYGVNS. Trimming cost V 0 bases and J 9 bases, with 11 bases left between them. This CDR3 is 13 amino acids long. This CDR3 reads CASSEYLEVSYTF. CDR3 bases: TGTGCCAGCAGTGAATATCTTGAGGTTAGCTACACCTTC.

V and J are TRBV18 and TRBJ1-5; TRBD1 aligns across 7 bases. The germline V gene encodes CDR1 KGHSH and CDR2 LQKENI. With V trimmed by 1 base and J by 6 bases, 9 bases remained unmatched. There are 16 residues in the CDR3. The CDR3 sequence: CASSPLRAGGSQPQHF. CDR3 DNA: TGTGCCAGCTCACCACTCCGGGCAGGGGGAAGTCAGCCCCAGCATTTT. Full variable domain (missing parts from reference TRBV18 and TRBJ1-5): NAGVMQNPRHLVRRRGQEARLRCSPMKGHSHVYWYRQLPEEGLKFMVYLQKENIIDESGMPKERFSAEFPKEGPSILRIQQVVRGDSAAYFCASSPLRAGGSQPQHFGDGTRLSIL.

The gene calls are TRBV27 and TRBJ2-1; D not certain. The CDR3 is made up of 18 amino acids. V lost 5 bases to trimming and J lost 0 bases, with 20 bases between them. The V gene's germline CDR1 is MNHEY and CDR2 SMNVEV (reference sequence). The DNA of the CDR3 is TGTGCCAGCAGTCAATCCACCGGCGGCCTAAGCTCCTACAATGAGCAGTTCTTC. It specifies CASSQSTGGLSSYNEQFF.

This chain uses TRBV4-3 with TRBJ2-1; 13 bases line up with TRBD2. This CDR3 is 19 amino acids long. The V segment lost 0 bases and the J segment 8 bases; nucleotides outside the gene matches: 13. Germline V gene lookup returns CDR1 LGHNA and CDR2 YSLEER. CDR3 bases: TGCGCCAGCAGCCAAGACCGATCGGGACTAGCGGGGCTAGTGGATGAGCAGTTCTTC. Translation gives CASSQDRSGLAGLVDEQFF.

The J gene is TRBJ1-2, the V gene TRBV4-3, with D maybe TRBD1 (6 bases). CDR1 is LGHNA, CDR2 YSLEER, per germline. Trimming shortened V by 0 bases and J by 8 bases, and 16 bases separated the two germline ends. The CDR3 is made up of 15 amino acids. The CDR3 sequence is CASSQDPVGAKGYTF. The CDR3 DNA follows: TGCGCCAGCAGCCAAGACCCGGTGGGGGCGAAGGGCTACACCTTC.

The chain has TRBV6-5 and TRBJ1-2; TRBD1 matches 8 bases. Trimming took 4 bases from V and 7 from J; bases not matched to a gene: 5. This CDR3 contains 13 residues. Germline CDR1 reads MNHEY; CDR2 reads SVGAGI. The CDR3 spells CASSSGTGFGYTF. CDR3 nucleotide sequence: TGTGCCAGCAGTTCCGGGACAGGATTTGGCTACACCTTC.

This chain joins TRBV6-2 or TRBV6-3 and TRBJ1-4, with 8 bases fitting TRBD1. Germline loops: CDR1 MNHEY, CDR2 SVGEGT. Trimming removed 4 bases from V and 7 bases from J; junction bases left unmatched: 8. The CDR3 has 15 amino acids. CDR3 protein: CASSSGGAFGEKLFF. The CDR3 DNA reads as TGTGCCAGCAGTTCAGGGGGCGCGTTCGGTGAAAAACTGTTTTTT.

This chain connects TRBV27 to TRBJ1-5, with 7 bases aligning to TRBD1. After removal of 3 bases from V and 6 bases from J, the junction contained 5 bases not matched to a gene. The germline V gene encodes CDR1 MNHEY and CDR2 SMNVEV (reference sequence). The CDR3 covers 14 residues. The CDR3 spells CASSLEGGGQPQHF. As DNA, the CDR3 is TGTGCCAGCAGTTTGGAAGGGGGCGGTCAGCCCCAGCATTTT.

V and J are TRBV4-1 and TRBJ1-6, with D perhaps matching TRBD1 (5 bases). Trimming took off 0 bases at V and 0 bases at J, with 21 bases between the two ends. Germline assignment: CDR1 MGHRA and CDR2 YSYEKL. The CDR3 sequence is 21 residues long. The CDR3 reads CASSQDMSGQPVSSYNSPLHF. Written as DNA, the CDR3 is TGCGCCAGCAGCCAAGATATGTCCGGACAACCAGTTAGCTCCTATAATTCACCCCTCCACTTT.

The chain couples TRBV19 to TRBJ2-5, with D uncertain. The V gene's germline CDR1 is LNHDA and CDR2 SQIVND (reference sequence). With 5 bases removed from V and 5 bases from J, the gap between germline ends came to 18 bases. This CDR3 contains 15 residues. CDR3 amino acids: CASSPLDRSRETQYF. The CDR3, as DNA: TGTGCCAGTAGTCCCCTAGACCGGAGCCGGGAGACCCAGTACTTC.

The chain links TRBV7-9 to TRBJ1-4; D may be TRBD1 (5 bases). CDR3 length: 15 residues. Looked up from germline, CDR1 is SEHNR and CDR2 is FQNEAQ (reference sequence). V dropped 0 bases and J dropped 2 bases, with 7 bases sitting between them. CDR3 in amino acids: CASSLAAGTNEKLFF. In DNA form, the CDR3 reads TGTGCCAGCAGCTTAGCAGCAGGGACTAATGAAAAACTGTTTTTT.

The V call is TRBV11-2, the J call TRBJ2-7, with unresolved D. V lost 5 bases to trimming and J lost 1 base, with 9 bases between them. The germline gives CDR1 SGHAT, CDR2 FQNNGV. The CDR3 runs to 13 residues. CDR3 amino acids: CASSRHQSYEQYV. In DNA form, the CDR3 reads TGTGCCAGCAGCCGCCACCAGTCCTACGAGCAGTACGTC.

The chain combines TRBV25-1 with TRBJ1-4; possible D gene TRBD1, 5 bases. Germline V gives CDR1 MGHDK, CDR2 SYGVNS. The CDR3 totals 14 residues. V was shortened by 4 bases and J by 5 bases, with 11 bases between the two germline ends. The CDR3, as DNA: TGTGCCAGCAGTGTGGCAGGGTGGAATGAAAAACTGTTTTTT. It specifies CASSVAGWNEKLFF.

The V and J genes are TRBV25-1 and TRBJ2-3, with D possibly being TRBD1 (6 bases). Germline loops: CDR1 MGHDK, CDR2 SYGVNS. The CDR3 is 14 residues long. Between the trimmed V and J ends, which lost 5 bases and 5 bases, there was a span of 14 bases. CDR3 coding DNA: TGTGCCAGCAGTTACAGGGTTGGGGGAGATACGCAGTATTTT. It specifies CASSYRVGGDTQYF.

This chain links TRBV7-2 with TRBJ2-3; 10 nucleotides line up with TRBD1. Germline trimming cut 4 bases from V and 4 bases from J; bases unmatched to any gene: 8. The CDR3 consists of 16 residues. Per germline, CDR1 SGHTA and CDR2 FQGNSA. The CDR3 reads CASSSHGTGVPDTQYF. The CDR3 DNA is TGTGCCAGCAGCTCCCACGGGACAGGGGTTCCAGATACGCAGTATTTT.